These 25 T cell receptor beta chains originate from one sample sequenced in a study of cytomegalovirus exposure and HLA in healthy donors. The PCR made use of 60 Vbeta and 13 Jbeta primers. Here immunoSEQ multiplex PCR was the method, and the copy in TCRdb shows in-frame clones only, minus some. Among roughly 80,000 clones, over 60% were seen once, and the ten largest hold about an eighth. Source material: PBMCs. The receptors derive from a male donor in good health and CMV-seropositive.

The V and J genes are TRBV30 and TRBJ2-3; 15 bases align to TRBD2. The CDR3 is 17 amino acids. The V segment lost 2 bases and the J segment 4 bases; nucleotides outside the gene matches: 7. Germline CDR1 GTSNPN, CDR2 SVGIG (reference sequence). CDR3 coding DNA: TGTGCCTGGAGTACACGACGGACTAGCGGGGGGGCAGATACGCAGTATTTT. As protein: CAWSTRRTSGGADTQYF. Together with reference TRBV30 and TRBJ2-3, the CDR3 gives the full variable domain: SQTIHQWPATLVQPVGSPLSLECTVEGTSNPNLYWYRQAAGRGLQLLFYSVGIGQISSEVPQNLSASRPQDRQFILSSKKLLLSDSGFYLCAWSTRRTSGGADTQYFGPGTRLTVL.

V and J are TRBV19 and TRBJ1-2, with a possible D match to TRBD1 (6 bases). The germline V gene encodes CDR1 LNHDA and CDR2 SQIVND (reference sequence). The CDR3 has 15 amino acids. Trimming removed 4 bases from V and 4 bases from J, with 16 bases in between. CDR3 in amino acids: CASSRGPGDTYGYTF. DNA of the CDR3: TGTGCCAGTAGTAGGGGCCCAGGGGACACCTATGGCTACACCTTC.

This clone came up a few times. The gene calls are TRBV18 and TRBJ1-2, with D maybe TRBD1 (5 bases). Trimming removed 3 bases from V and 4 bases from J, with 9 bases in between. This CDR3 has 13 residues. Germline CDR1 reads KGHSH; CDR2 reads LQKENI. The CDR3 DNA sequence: TGTGCCAGCTCACCTCAGGGAACCTATGGCTACACCTTC. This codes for CASSPQGTYGYTF.

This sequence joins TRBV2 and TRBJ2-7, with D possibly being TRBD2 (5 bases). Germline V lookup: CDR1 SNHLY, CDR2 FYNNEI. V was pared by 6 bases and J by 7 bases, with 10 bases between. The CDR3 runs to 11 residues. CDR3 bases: TGTGCCAGCAGGAGGACTCTGGAGCAGTACTTC. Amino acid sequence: CASRRTLEQYF.

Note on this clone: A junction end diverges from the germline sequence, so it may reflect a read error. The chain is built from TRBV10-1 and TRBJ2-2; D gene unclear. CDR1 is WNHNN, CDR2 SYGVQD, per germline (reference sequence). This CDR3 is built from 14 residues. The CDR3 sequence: CASSGQVVTGELFF. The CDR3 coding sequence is TGCGCCAGTAGTGGTCAGGTAGTGACCGGGGAGCTGTTTTTT.

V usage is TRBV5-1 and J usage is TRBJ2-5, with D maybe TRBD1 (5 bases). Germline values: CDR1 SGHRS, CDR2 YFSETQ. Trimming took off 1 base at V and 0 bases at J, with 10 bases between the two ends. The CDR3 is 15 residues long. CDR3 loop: CASSLNAGHQETQYF. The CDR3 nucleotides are TGCGCCAGCAGCTTGAATGCAGGGCACCAAGAGACCCAGTACTTC.

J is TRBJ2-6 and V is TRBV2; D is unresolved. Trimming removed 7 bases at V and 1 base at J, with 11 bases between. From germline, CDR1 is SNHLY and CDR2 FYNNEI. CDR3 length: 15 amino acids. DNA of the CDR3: TGTGCCAGCACGTTCCAGACATCTGGGGCCAACGTCCTGACTTTC. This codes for CASTFQTSGANVLTF.

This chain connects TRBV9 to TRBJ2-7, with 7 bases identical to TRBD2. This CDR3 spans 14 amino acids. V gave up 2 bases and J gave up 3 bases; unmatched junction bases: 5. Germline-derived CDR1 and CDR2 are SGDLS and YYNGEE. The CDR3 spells CASSVGDYDYEQYF. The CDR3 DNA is TGTGCCAGCAGCGTTGGGGACTATGACTACGAGCAGTACTTC.

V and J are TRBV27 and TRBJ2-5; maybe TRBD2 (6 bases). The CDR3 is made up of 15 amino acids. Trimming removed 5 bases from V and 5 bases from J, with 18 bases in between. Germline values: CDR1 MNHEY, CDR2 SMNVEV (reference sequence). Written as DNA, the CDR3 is TGTGCCAGCAGTCCCCAGGGCGGGACTTGGGAGACCCAGTACTTC. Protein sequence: CASSPQGGTWETQYF.

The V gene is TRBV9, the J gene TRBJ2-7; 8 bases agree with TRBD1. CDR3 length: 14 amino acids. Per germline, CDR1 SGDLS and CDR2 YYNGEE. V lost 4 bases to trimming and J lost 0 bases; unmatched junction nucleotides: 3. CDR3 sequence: CASSKTGGSYEQYF. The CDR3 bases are TGTGCCAGCAGCAAAACAGGGGGCTCCTACGAGCAGTACTTC.

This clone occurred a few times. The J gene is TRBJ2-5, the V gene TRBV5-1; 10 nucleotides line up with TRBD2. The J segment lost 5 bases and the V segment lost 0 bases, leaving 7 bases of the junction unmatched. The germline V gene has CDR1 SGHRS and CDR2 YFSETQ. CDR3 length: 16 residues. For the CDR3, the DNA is TGCGCCAGCAGCTTGGGAAGCGGGGGGGGCCTGGAGACCCAGTACTTC. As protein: CASSLGSGGGLETQYF. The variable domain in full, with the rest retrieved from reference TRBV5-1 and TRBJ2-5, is KAGVTQTPRYLIKTRGQQVTLSCSPISGHRSVSWYQQTPGQGLQFLFEYFSETQRNKGNFPGRFSGRQFSNSRSEMNVSTLELGDSALYLCASSLGSGGGLETQYFGPGTRLLVL.

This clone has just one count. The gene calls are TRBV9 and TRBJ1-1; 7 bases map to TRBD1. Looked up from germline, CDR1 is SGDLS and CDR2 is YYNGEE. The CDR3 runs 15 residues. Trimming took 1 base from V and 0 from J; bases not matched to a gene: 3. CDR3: CASSVTGQLNTEAFF. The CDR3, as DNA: TGTGCCAGCAGCGTAACGGGACAGCTGAACACTGAAGCTTTCTTT.

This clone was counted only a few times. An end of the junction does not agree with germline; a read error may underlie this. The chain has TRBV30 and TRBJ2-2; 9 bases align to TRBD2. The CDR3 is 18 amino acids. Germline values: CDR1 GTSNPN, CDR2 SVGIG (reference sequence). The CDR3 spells CAWRCKVAGDDGHRGAVF. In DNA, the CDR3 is TGTGCCTGGAGATGCAAGGTAGCGGGGGACGATGGGCACCGGGGAGCTGTTTTT.

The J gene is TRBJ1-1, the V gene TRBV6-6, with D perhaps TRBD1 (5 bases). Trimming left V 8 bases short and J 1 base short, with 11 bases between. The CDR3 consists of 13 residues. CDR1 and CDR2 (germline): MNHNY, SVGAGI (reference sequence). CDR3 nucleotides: TGTGCCAGCCAGGATGGACAGAACACTGAAGCTTTCTTT. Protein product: CASQDGQNTEAFF.

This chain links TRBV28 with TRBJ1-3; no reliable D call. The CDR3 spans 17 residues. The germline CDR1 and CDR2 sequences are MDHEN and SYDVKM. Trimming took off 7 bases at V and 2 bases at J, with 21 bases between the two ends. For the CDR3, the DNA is TGTGCCAGCAAACTAGATGCCGGGCCAAGCACTGGAAACACCATATATTTT. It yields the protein CASKLDAGPSTGNTIYF. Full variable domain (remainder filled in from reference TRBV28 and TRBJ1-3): DVKVTQSSRYLVKRTGEKVFLECVQDMDHENMFWYRQDPGLGLRLIYFSYDVKMKEKGDIPEGYSVSREKKERFSLILESASTNQTSMYLCASKLDAGPSTGNTIYFGEGSWLTVV.

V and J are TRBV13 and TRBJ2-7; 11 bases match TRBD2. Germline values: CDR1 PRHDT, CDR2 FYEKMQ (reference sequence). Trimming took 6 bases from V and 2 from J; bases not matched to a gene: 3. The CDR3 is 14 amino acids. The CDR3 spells CASRRLAGPYEQYF. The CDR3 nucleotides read TGTGCCAGCAGAAGACTAGCGGGGCCCTACGAGCAGTACTTC.

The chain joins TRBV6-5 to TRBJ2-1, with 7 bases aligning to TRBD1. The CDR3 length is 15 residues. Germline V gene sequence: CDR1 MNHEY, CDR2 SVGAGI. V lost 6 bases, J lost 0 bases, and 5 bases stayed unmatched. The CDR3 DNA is TGTGCCAGCAGGAGAGGGGGCCCCTCCTACAATGAGCAGTTCTTC. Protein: CASRRGGPSYNEQFF.

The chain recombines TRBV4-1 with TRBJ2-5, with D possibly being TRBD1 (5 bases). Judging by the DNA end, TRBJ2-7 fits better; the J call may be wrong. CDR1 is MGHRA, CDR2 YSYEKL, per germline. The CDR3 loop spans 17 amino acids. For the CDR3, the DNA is TGCGCCAGCAGCCAAGATTTGGGGCGGTTCAGCTCCTACGAGCAGTACTTC. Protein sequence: CASSQDLGRFSSYEQYF.

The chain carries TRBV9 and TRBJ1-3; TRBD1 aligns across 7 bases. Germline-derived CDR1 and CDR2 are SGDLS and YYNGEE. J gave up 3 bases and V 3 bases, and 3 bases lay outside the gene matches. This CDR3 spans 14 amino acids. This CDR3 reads CASSAGTDGNTIYF. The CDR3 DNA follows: TGTGCCAGCAGCGCCGGGACAGATGGAAACACCATATATTTT.

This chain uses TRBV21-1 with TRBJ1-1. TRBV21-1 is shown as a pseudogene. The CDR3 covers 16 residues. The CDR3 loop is CASRSPGVGMNTEAFF. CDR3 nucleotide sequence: TGTGCCAGCAGGAGCCCGGGGGTGGGCATGAACACTGAAGCTTTCTTT.

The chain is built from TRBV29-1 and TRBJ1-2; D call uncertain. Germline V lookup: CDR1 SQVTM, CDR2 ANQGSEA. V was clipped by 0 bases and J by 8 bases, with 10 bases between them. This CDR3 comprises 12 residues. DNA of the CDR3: TGCAGCGTTGAAGACCAGGCCCGAGGCTACACCTTC. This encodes CSVEDQARGYTF.

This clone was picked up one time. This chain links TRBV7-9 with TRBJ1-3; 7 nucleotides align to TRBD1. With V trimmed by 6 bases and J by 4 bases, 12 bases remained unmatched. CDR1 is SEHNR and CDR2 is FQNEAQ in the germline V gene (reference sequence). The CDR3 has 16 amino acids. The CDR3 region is CASRPPSTGTGNTIYF. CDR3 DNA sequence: TGTGCCAGCAGGCCACCGTCGACAGGGACAGGAAACACCATATATTTT. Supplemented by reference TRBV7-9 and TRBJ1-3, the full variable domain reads DTGVSQNPRHKITKRGQNVTFRCDPISEHNRLYWYRQTLGQGPEFLTYFQNEAQLEKSRLLSDRFSAERPKGSFSTLEIQRTEQGDSAMYLCASRPPSTGTGNTIYFGEGSWLTVV.

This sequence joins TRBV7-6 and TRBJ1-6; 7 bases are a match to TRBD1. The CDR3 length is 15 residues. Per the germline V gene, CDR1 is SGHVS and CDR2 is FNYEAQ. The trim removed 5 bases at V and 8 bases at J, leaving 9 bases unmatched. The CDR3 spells CASSRRQGGDSPLHF. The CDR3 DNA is TGTGCCAGCAGCCGTAGACAGGGAGGCGATTCACCCCTCCACTTT.

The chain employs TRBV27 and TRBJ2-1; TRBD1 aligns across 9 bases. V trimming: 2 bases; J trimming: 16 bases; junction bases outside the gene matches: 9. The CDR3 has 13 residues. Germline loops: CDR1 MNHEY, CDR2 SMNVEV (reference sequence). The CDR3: CASSLLVGDREFF. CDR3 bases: TGTGCCAGCAGTTTACTTGTGGGGGACAGGGAATTCTTC.

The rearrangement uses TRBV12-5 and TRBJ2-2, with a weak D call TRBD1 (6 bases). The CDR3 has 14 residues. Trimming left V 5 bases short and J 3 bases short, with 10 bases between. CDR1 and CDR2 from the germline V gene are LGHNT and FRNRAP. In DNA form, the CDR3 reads TGTGCTAGTGGTGCCGGGACACACACCGGGGAGCTGTTTTTT. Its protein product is CASGAGTHTGELFF.